The clone carrying this T cell receptor (beta chain) was counted ten times or more. Its antigen is unidentified. Documented time point: newly diagnosed GD, antithyroid drugs for less than 3 months. Preparation of the TCR library used RNA extracted from PBMCs. This record comes from a study of regulatory T cells in long-lasting Graves disease. Study-wide results and caveats: New patients shared roughly 1,000 public clonotypes, and persistent patients shared more, with around 2,600. Persistent disease was characterized by preferential usage of TRBV28, TRBJ1-2 and TRBJ2-5. Lower TCR diversity characterized persistent Graves' patients relative to newly diagnosed patients.

V lost 4 bases to trimming and J lost 6 bases, with 14 bases between them. The V gene's germline CDR1 is SGHNT and CDR2 YENEEA. This CDR3 region has 14 residues. TCR beta libraries were built with iRepertoire HTBI primers and Arm-PCR of CDR3 regions. A single record per CDR3 protein comes from TCRdb applying MiXCR to the multiplex PCR reads. The data show under 450,000 distinct CDR3 sequences, about an eighth seen once. The same data also contributed to another study, on T cells in Graves' hyperthyroidism and ophthalmopathy. From that report: The HTBI primer set served for first-round RT-PCR of the TCR CDR3.

Sequences were derived from peripheral blood mononuclear cells (PBMCs), sampled at new diagnosis, from a patient treated with antithyroid drugs. This chain connects TRBV11-3 to TRBJ2-3; a weak D match, TRBD2 (6 bases). The source is a woman younger than 35 with Graves disease. The CDR3 nucleotides read TGTGCCAGCAGCTCGGGACTGCGACGCGATACGCAGTATTTT. This sequence encodes CASSSGLRRDTQYF.